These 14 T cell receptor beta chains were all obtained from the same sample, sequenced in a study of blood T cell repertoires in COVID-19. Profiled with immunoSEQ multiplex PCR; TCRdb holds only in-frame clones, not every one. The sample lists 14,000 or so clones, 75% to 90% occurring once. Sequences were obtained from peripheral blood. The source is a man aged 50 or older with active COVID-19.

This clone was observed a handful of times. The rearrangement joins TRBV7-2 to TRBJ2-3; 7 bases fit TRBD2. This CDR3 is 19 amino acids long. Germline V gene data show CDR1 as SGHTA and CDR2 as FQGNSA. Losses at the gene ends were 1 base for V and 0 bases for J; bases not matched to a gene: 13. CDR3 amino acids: CASSLGEGFGSPSTDTQYF. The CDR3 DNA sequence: TGTGCCAGCAGCTTAGGGGAGGGTTTTGGGTCTCCTAGCACAGATACGCAGTATTTT.

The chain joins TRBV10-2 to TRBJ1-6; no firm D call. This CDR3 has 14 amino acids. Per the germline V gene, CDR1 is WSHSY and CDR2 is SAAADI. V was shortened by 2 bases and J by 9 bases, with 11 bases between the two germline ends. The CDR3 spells CASSEDGRGSPLHF. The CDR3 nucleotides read TGCGCCAGCAGTGAGGACGGCCGGGGTTCACCCCTCCACTTT.

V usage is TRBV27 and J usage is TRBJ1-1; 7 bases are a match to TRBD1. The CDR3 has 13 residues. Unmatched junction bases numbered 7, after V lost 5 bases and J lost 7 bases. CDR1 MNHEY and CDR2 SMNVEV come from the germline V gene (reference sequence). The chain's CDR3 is CASSTRDSGEAFF. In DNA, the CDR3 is TGTGCCAGCAGTACCCGGGACAGCGGTGAAGCTTTCTTT.

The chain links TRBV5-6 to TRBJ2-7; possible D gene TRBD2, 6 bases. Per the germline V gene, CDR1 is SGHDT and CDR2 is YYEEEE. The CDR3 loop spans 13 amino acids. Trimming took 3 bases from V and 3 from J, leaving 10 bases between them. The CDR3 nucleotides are TGTGCCAGCAGCTATACGGGAGACTACGAGCAGTACTTC. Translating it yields CASSYTGDYEQYF.

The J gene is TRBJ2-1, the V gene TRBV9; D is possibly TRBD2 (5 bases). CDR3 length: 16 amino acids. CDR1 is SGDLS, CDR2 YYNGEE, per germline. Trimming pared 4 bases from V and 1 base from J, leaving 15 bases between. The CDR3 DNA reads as TGTGCCAGCAGCCCCAGAGGGATGGGGTCCTACAATGAGCAGTTCTTC. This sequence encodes CASSPRGMGSYNEQFF.

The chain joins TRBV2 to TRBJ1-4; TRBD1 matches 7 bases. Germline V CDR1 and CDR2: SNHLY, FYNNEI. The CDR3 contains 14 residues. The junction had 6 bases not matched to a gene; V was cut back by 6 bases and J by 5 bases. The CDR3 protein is CASRKGAGNEKLFF. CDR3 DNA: TGTGCCAGCAGAAAGGGGGCGGGGAATGAAAAACTGTTTTTT.

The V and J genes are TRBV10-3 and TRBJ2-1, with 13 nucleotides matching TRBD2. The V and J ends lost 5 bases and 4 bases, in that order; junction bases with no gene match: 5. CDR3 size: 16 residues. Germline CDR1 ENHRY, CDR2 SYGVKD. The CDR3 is CAISTGTSGVYNEQFF. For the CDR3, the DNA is TGTGCCATCAGTACCGGGACTAGCGGGGTATACAATGAGCAGTTCTTC.

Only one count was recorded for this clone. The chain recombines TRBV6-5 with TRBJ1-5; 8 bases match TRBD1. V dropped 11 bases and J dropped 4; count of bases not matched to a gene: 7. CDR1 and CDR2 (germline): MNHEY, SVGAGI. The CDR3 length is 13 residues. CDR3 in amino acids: CAGSGTGNQPQHF. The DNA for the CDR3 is TGTGCCGGTTCCGGGACAGGAAATCAGCCCCAGCATTTT.

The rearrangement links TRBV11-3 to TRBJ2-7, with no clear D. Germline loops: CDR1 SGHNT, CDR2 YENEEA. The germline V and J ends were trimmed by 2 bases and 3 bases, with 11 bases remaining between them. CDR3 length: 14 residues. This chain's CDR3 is CASSLRLLGYEQYF. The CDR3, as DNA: TGTGCCAGCAGCTTAAGACTTCTCGGCTACGAGCAGTACTTC.

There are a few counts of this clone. The CDR3 region has the DNA TGTGCCAGCAGCCAGGGACAGGGAGACTACGAGCAGTACTTC. It codes for CASSQGQGDYEQYF. The chain employs TRBV4-2 and TRBJ2-7; 9 bases map to TRBD1. CDR1 and CDR2 from the germline V gene are LGHNA and YNFKEQ. V lost 3 bases and J lost 3; bases outside the gene matches: 3. The CDR3 spans 14 residues.

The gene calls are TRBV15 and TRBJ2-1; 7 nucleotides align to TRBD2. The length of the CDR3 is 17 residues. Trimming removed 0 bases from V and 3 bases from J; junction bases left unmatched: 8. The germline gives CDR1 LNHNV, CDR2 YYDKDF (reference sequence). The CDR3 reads CATSRDPGGSFYNEQFF. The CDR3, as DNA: TGTGCCACCAGCAGAGATCCGGGCGGGAGTTTCTACAATGAGCAGTTCTTC.

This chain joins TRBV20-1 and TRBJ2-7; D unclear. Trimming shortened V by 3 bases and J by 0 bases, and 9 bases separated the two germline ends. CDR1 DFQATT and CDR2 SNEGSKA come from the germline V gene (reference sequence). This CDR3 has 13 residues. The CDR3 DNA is TGCAGTGCTAGTAATAGAGCCTCCTACGAGCAGTACTTC. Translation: CSASNRASYEQYF.

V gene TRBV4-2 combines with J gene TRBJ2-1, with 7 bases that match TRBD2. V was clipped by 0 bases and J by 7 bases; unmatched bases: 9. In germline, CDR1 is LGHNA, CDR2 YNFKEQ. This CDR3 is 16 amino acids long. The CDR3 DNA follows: TGTGCCAGCAGCCAAGAACTAGCGCCAGTAGGTAATGAGCAGTTCTTC. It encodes CASSQELAPVGNEQFF.

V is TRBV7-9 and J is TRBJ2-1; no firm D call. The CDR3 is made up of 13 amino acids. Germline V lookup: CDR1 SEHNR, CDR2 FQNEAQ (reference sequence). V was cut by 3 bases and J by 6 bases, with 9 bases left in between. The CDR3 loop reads CASSFSLPNEQFF. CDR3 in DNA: TGTGCCAGCAGCTTTTCTCTACCCAATGAGCAGTTCTTC.